This entry lists 15 T cell receptor beta chains sequenced from one sample in a study of CD8+CD57+ T cells in acquired aplastic anemia. For sequencing, patients were chosen who had shown expansion of CD8+CD57+ cells by flow cytometry. Using genomic DNA as the template, TCR beta VDJ and CDR3 profiling was carried out. From the reads, TCRdb called clonotypes with MiXCR, one entry per CDR3 protein. The data contain 400,000 to 600,000 distinct CDR3 sequences, around 30% of them singletons. The material sequenced was sorted CD4+, CD8+, or CD8+CD57+ T cells (not recorded which) from PBMCs. The receptors stem from a human donor with aplastic anemia.

This clonotype was seen ten or more times. This chain uses TRBV5-1 with TRBJ1-6; 7 bases line up with TRBD1. Trimming took 0 bases from V and 7 from J; bases not matched to a gene: 4. This CDR3 region has 15 residues. CDR1 is SGHRS and CDR2 is YFSETQ in the germline V gene. This CDR3 reads CASSLERQGNSPLHF. CDR3 nucleotide sequence: TGCGCCAGCAGCTTGGAACGACAGGGCAATTCACCCCTCCACTTT.

The chain carries TRBV11-2 and TRBJ2-1; D is undetermined. CDR3 length: 17 amino acids. V dropped 3 bases and J dropped 8 bases, with 23 bases sitting between them. The germline CDR1 and CDR2 sequences are SGHAT and FQNNGV. CDR3 DNA: TGTGCCAGCAGCTTGAGTGACACCGGACGGAGAAAGGATGAGCAGTTCTTC. Protein sequence: CASSLSDTGRRKDEQFF. Complete variable domain (other parts from reference TRBV11-2 and TRBJ2-1): EAGVAQSPRYKIIEKRQSVAFWCNPISGHATLYWYQQILGQGPKLLIQFQNNGVVDDSQLPKDRFSAERLKGVDSTLKIQPAKLEDSAVYLCASSLSDTGRRKDEQFFGPGTRLTVL.

This rearrangement joins TRBV5-1 to TRBJ1-1; maybe TRBD1 (5 bases). Between the trimmed V and J ends, which lost 3 bases and 6 bases, there was a span of 15 bases. This CDR3 spans 14 amino acids. CDR1 SGHRS and CDR2 YFSETQ come from the germline V gene. CDR3 region: CASSSQGGLAEAFF. The CDR3 bases are TGCGCCAGCAGCTCGCAGGGAGGGTTGGCTGAAGCTTTCTTT.

About this clonotype itself: Likely a read error: the CDR3 ends without its conserved phenylalanine or tryptophan. The DNA is omitted, as the CDR3 cannot be located on it reliably, and the CDR3 follows TCRdb's listing. The CDR3 region is CASSLDRV. V usage is TRBV7-6 and J usage is TRBJ1-1; the DNA was not used to check the table's D call, TRBD1. The CDR3 is 8 amino acids in total, end residues counted. Germline V gene sequence: CDR1 SGHVS, CDR2 FNYEAQ.

This clonotype was seen ten or more times. This chain joins TRBV9 and TRBJ2-7; 8 bases are shared with TRBD1. The germline V gene encodes CDR1 SGDLS and CDR2 YYNGEE. This CDR3 has 15 residues. With V trimmed by 4 bases and J by 5 bases, 11 bases remained unmatched. CDR3 nucleotides: TGTGCCAGCAGCCCTGACAGGGGATGGGGGAACGAGCAGTACTTC. This codes for CASSPDRGWGNEQYF.

There are many counts of this clonotype. The CDR3 sequence: CAISPDGLNTEAFF. The CDR3 DNA is TGTGCCATCAGTCCTGACGGGTTGAACACTGAAGCTTTCTTT. The chain uses TRBV10-3 and TRBJ1-1; D not resolved. The CDR3 is 14 amino acids. CDR1 is ENHRY, CDR2 SYGVKD, per germline. V dropped 5 bases and J dropped 0 bases, with 10 bases sitting between them.

This sequence joins TRBV9 and TRBJ2-7, with TRBD1 as a possible D gene (6 bases). V gave up 4 bases and J gave up 2 bases, with 16 bases separating them. This CDR3 contains 15 residues. Germline V gives CDR1 SGDLS, CDR2 YYNGEE. In DNA, the CDR3 is TGTGCCAGCAGCCAAGTAAGGGGACACCCCTACGAGCAGTACTTC. Its translation: CASSQVRGHPYEQYF.

The J gene is TRBJ1-1, the V gene TRBV7-8, with D tentatively TRBD1 (5 bases). The ends were cut back, 8 bases at V and 5 bases at J, with 15 bases in the middle. Germline CDR1 reads SGHVS; CDR2 reads FQNEAQ. This CDR3 is 13 amino acids long. The CDR3 DNA is TGTGCCAGCGCCTCAGGGATTTTAACTGAAGCTTTCTTT. Encoded protein: CASASGILTEAFF.

This clonotype was seen ten or more times. The V call is TRBV7-2, the J call TRBJ2-7; the D is unclear. In germline, CDR1 is SGHTA, CDR2 FQGNSA. Trimming left V 0 bases short and J 7 bases short, with 13 bases between. This CDR3 contains 14 residues. The CDR3 loop reads CASSLARRLGEQYF. CDR3 DNA: TGTGCCAGCAGCTTAGCTCGGAGACTGGGGGAGCAGTACTTC.

This clonotype occurred many times. The CDR3 is CASSVVSGGDTQYF. DNA of the CDR3: TGTGCCAGCAGCGTAGTCTCCGGGGGAGATACGCAGTATTTT. V usage is TRBV9 and J usage is TRBJ2-3; weak D call: TRBD2 (6 bases). The V end lost 0 bases, the J end lost 5 bases, and 10 bases lay between the germline ends. The germline V gene encodes CDR1 SGDLS and CDR2 YYNGEE. This CDR3 has 14 residues. Based on the CDR3 plus reference TRBV9 and TRBJ2-3, the full variable domain is DSGVTQTPKHLITATGQRVTLRCSPRSGDLSVYWYQQSLDQGLQFLIQYYNGEERAKGNILERFSAQQFPDLHSELNLSSLELGDSALYFCASSVVSGGDTQYFGPGTRLTVL.

There are many counts of this clonotype. The CDR3 DNA is TGTGCCAGTAGTAGCTTAGCGGGAGAATACGAGCAGTACTTC. It encodes CASSSLAGEYEQYF. The J gene is TRBJ2-7, the V gene TRBV19; TRBD2 agrees at 9 bases. The ends lost 4 bases at V and 4 bases at J; junction bases unmatched: 5. The CDR3 runs to 14 residues. CDR1 is LNHDA, CDR2 SQIVND, per germline (reference sequence).

This clonotype was counted many times. The V gene is TRBV20-1, the J gene TRBJ1-2; D not resolved. The germline gives CDR1 DFQATT, CDR2 SNEGSKA (reference sequence). V was clipped by 0 bases and J by 2 bases, with 13 bases between them. The CDR3 contains 15 residues. The CDR3: CSARDSSDGNYGYTF. The CDR3 DNA sequence: TGCAGTGCTAGAGACTCCAGCGACGGAAACTATGGCTACACCTTC.

In its sample, this clonotype was seen a few times. V usage is TRBV19 and J usage is TRBJ2-1, with D tentatively TRBD2 (7 bases). Germline V gene lookup returns CDR1 LNHDA and CDR2 SQIVND (reference sequence). V lost 3 bases, J lost 10 bases, and 22 bases lay in between. The CDR3 has 16 amino acids. CDR3 nucleotide sequence: TGTGCCAGTAGTATGAGGACGGGGGGCAGAGATGGGGAGCAGTTCTTC. Its protein product is CASSMRTGGRDGEQFF.

This clonotype came up many times. This chain joins TRBV9 and TRBJ1-6, with D possibly TRBD1 on 5 matching bases. Trimming left V 5 bases short and J 6 bases short, with 9 bases between. Germline CDR1 SGDLS, CDR2 YYNGEE. The CDR3 length is 13 residues. The CDR3 sequence is CASRADSNSPLHF. CDR3 DNA: TGTGCCAGCAGGGCTGACAGTAATTCACCCCTCCACTTT.

The rearrangement joins TRBV9 to TRBJ2-7, with 11 positions matching TRBD1. Germline V gene lookup returns CDR1 SGDLS and CDR2 YYNGEE. This CDR3 has 14 residues. V trimming: 0 bases; J trimming: 7 bases; junction bases outside the gene matches: 3. Here the CDR3 reads CASSVVDRGLEQYF. CDR3 bases: TGTGCCAGCAGCGTAGTGGACAGGGGGCTTGAGCAGTACTTC. Supplemented by reference TRBV9 and TRBJ2-7, the full variable domain reads DSGVTQTPKHLITATGQRVTLRCSPRSGDLSVYWYQQSLDQGLQFLIQYYNGEERAKGNILERFSAQQFPDLHSELNLSSLELGDSALYFCASSVVDRGLEQYFGPGTRLTVT.